Listed here are 20 T cell receptor beta chains from one sample, sequenced in a study of cytomegalovirus exposure and HLA in healthy donors (dated 2017 in TCRdb). Libraries were made using the immunoSEQ multiplex PCR assay. For the multiplex PCR, a mixture combining 60 forward primers for TCR Vbeta segments and 13 reverse primers for TCR Jbeta segments was used. Imported from immuneACCESS, the table was reduced by TCRdb to in-frame sequences with V and J called. These copies leave out some clones; in studies compared against another copy, an unresolved V gene accounts for under half, and the cause of the remainder is not known. This sample's table carries 70,000 or so clones. The top ten clones comprise approximately 0.78% of the sample. Sample: PBMCs. These receptors all come from a boy aged 10-17 years in good health and CMV-seronegative.

This chain links TRBV5-6 with TRBJ2-7, with 9 bases aligning to TRBD1. The CDR3 is 15 amino acids. The germline V gene has CDR1 SGHDT and CDR2 YYEEEE. V gave up 4 bases and J gave up 3 bases; unmatched junction bases: 8. CDR3 region: CASSPPRQGVYEQYF. DNA for the CDR3: TGTGCCAGCAGCCCCCCGAGACAGGGGGTCTACGAGCAGTACTTC.

The J gene is TRBJ2-7, the V gene TRBV19; unclear D gene. The germline V gene has CDR1 LNHDA and CDR2 SQIVND (reference sequence). Trimming left V 3 bases short and J 0 bases short, with 9 bases between. CDR3 length: 14 amino acids. CDR3 DNA: TGTGCCAGTAGTATGGTCTACTCCTCCTACGAGCAGTACTTC. Its protein is CASSMVYSSYEQYF.

The chain couples TRBV6-1 to TRBJ2-1; D perhaps matches TRBD2 (7 bases). The CDR3 sequence is 13 residues long. Germline values: CDR1 MNHNS, CDR2 SASEGT. Trimming pared 7 bases from V and 9 bases from J, leaving 16 bases between. The CDR3 spells CASTWSGGGEQFF. Here the CDR3 DNA reads TGTGCCAGCACTTGGTCGGGGGGCGGTGAGCAGTTCTTC.

The chain combines TRBV7-2 with TRBJ2-3; a possible D gene is TRBD2 (5 bases). Trimming removed 3 bases from V and 2 bases from J, with 15 bases in between. The germline gives CDR1 SGHTA, CDR2 FQGNSA. The CDR3 loop spans 16 amino acids. The CDR3 region is CASSFGLVGHTDTQYF. Here the CDR3 DNA reads TGTGCCAGCAGCTTCGGACTCGTTGGGCACACAGATACGCAGTATTTT. Supplemented by reference TRBV7-2 and TRBJ2-3, the full variable domain reads GAGVSQSPSNKVTEKGKDVELRCDPISGHTALYWYRQSLGQGLEFLIYFQGNSAPDKSGLPSDRFSAERTGGSVSTLTIQRTQQEDSAVYLCASSFGLVGHTDTQYFGPGTRLTVL.

J is TRBJ2-7 and V is TRBV4-1; 11 bases agree with TRBD1. Germline lookup yields CDR1 MGHRA and CDR2 YSYEKL. The trim removed 1 base at V and 7 bases at J, leaving 12 bases unmatched. The CDR3 is 17 amino acids. Here the CDR3 DNA reads TGCGCCAGCAGCCAAGTCTGGGGCGGGACAGGGGGTTGGGAGCAGTACTTC. The encoded protein is CASSQVWGGTGGWEQYF.

This chain links TRBV9 with TRBJ2-3, with 9 nucleotides matching TRBD2. The V gene end was trimmed by 0 bases and the J gene end by 5 bases; junction bases not matched to a gene: 7. The CDR3 contains 16 residues. Looked up from germline, CDR1 is SGDLS and CDR2 is YYNGEE. The CDR3 loop reads CASSVAAGGLIDTQYF. CDR3 coding DNA: TGTGCCAGCAGCGTAGCCGCGGGGGGGCTTATAGATACGCAGTATTTT.

This chain joins TRBV5-4 and TRBJ2-5; D is perhaps TRBD1 (6 bases). The CDR3 sequence is 16 residues long. Trimming removed 1 base at V and 4 bases at J, with 17 bases between. Germline lookup yields CDR1 SGHNT and CDR2 YYREEE (reference sequence). In nucleotides, the CDR3 is TGTGCCAGCAGCTTGCAGGGGAAGTATCAGCGAGAGACCCAGTACTTC. It yields the protein CASSLQGKYQRETQYF.

The CDR3 DNA is TGCAGCGTTGGGTCTAGCTCGAACGGTCGTACGCAGTATTTT. As protein: CSVGSSSNGRTQYF. V and J are TRBV29-1 and TRBJ2-3; D is possibly TRBD2 (5 bases). V dropped 4 bases and J dropped 8 bases, with 19 bases sitting between them. CDR3 length: 14 residues. Germline V lookup: CDR1 SQVTM, CDR2 ANQGSEA.

V usage is TRBV9 and J usage is TRBJ2-2; D remains unclear. The CDR3 has 14 amino acids. CDR1 and CDR2 (germline): SGDLS, YYNGEE. Trimming cost V 2 bases and J 3 bases, with 8 bases left between them. DNA of the CDR3: TGTGCCAGCAGCGTTGAACGGGACACCGGGGAGCTGTTTTTT. Translating gives CASSVERDTGELFF.

The chain combines TRBV30 with TRBJ2-6, with a weak D call TRBD1 (6 bases). The CDR3 spans 15 residues. V shed 5 bases and J shed 0 bases, with 11 bases lying between them. Germline CDR1 and CDR2: GTSNPN and SVGIG (reference sequence). The CDR3 DNA reads as TGTGCCTGGGGACAGTGGAGCTCTGGGGCCAACGTCCTGACTTTC. Its translation is CAWGQWSSGANVLTF.

The chain employs TRBV29-1 and TRBJ2-5; D is ambiguous. Trimming took 5 bases from V and 1 from J, leaving 11 bases between them. Germline V CDR1 and CDR2: SQVTM, ANQGSEA. The CDR3 runs to 13 residues. CDR3 sequence reads: CSVKRYPQETQYF. CDR3 nucleotide sequence: TGCAGCGTTAAGAGGTACCCCCAAGAGACCCAGTACTTC.

The V call is TRBV7-2, the J call TRBJ2-5; possibly TRBD2 for D (6 bases). This CDR3 has 14 amino acids. Trimming cost V 4 bases and J 6 bases, with 15 bases left between them. Germline V CDR1 and CDR2: SGHTA, FQGNSA. As DNA, the CDR3 is TGTGCCAGCAGCTCGGTGGCGGGGCAACAGACCCAGTACTTC. This sequence encodes CASSSVAGQQTQYF.

V gene TRBV4-3 combines with J gene TRBJ2-1, with 8 bases that match TRBD2. Germline CDR1 reads LGHNA; CDR2 reads YSLEER. The trim removed 3 bases at V and 9 bases at J, leaving 10 bases unmatched. The CDR3 length is 15 residues. The CDR3 DNA is TGCGCCAGCAGCCAGGCCGGGACTAGTTGGAGTGAGCAGTTCTTC. Encoded protein: CASSQAGTSWSEQFF.

DNA of the CDR3: TGTGCCAGCAGCGCCAAACCCGCTAGCGCTACGAACACCGGGGAGCTGTTTTTT. It specifies CASSAKPASATNTGELFF. The chain joins TRBV7-3 to TRBJ2-2; TRBD2 might be the D (6 bases). CDR1 and CDR2 (germline): SGHTA, FQGTGA. Trimming removed 5 bases from V and 0 bases from J, with 19 bases in between. There are 18 residues in the CDR3.

The gene calls are TRBV4-2 and TRBJ1-5, with TRBD1 matching 7 bases. Germline values: CDR1 LGHNA, CDR2 YNFKEQ. The CDR3 covers 17 residues. The J segment lost 2 bases and the V segment lost 0 bases, leaving 7 bases of the junction unmatched. The CDR3 DNA follows: TGTGCCAGCAGCCAAGATCCCAGGGGGATAGGCAATCAGCCCCAGCATTTT. It is translated as CASSQDPRGIGNQPQHF.

The chain is built from TRBV7-9 and TRBJ2-4, with 9 positions matching TRBD1. V lost 3 bases and J lost 7; bases outside the gene matches: 7. Germline CDR1 SEHNR, CDR2 FQNEAQ (reference sequence). The CDR3 contains 15 residues. The CDR3 sequence is CASSFRQGVGNIQYF. DNA of the CDR3: TGTGCCAGCAGCTTCCGACAGGGGGTCGGGAACATTCAGTACTTC.

The chain uses TRBV19 and TRBJ1-1; a possible D gene is TRBD1 (5 bases). V was cut by 2 bases and J by 3 bases, with 16 bases left in between. Germline assignment: CDR1 LNHDA and CDR2 SQIVND (reference sequence). The length of the CDR3 is 16 residues. This CDR3 is CASSIRSRGWDTEAFF. The CDR3 DNA sequence: TGTGCCAGTAGTATACGCTCAAGGGGCTGGGACACTGAAGCTTTCTTT.

The rearrangement links TRBV19 to TRBJ2-2; the D gene is possibly TRBD2 (6 bases). V lost 6 bases to trimming and J lost 11 bases, with 22 bases between them. Germline-derived CDR1 and CDR2 are LNHDA and SQIVND (reference sequence). The CDR3 contains 15 residues. The CDR3 sequence is CASSEAPRGWGELFF. CDR3 bases: TGTGCCAGTAGCGAGGCCCCTCGGGGGTGGGGAGAGCTGTTTTTT.

The V and J genes are TRBV19 and TRBJ2-7, with D perhaps TRBD1 (5 bases). V lost 3 bases, J lost 0 bases, and 18 bases lay in between. CDR3 length: 17 amino acids. CDR1 and CDR2 from the germline V gene are LNHDA and SQIVND (reference sequence). The CDR3 is CASSMGSAGPYSYEQYF. CDR3 sequence (DNA): TGTGCCAGTAGTATGGGCTCCGCAGGGCCCTACTCCTACGAGCAGTACTTC.

This rearrangement joins TRBV27 to TRBJ2-7, with 11 bases matching TRBD2. After removal of 6 bases from V and 6 bases from J, the junction contained 7 bases not matched to a gene. Germline V CDR1 and CDR2: MNHEY, SMNVEV (reference sequence). The CDR3 is made up of 14 amino acids. The CDR3 coding sequence is TGTGCCAGCAGCCTCCTAGCGGGAGGTAGCGAGCAGTACTTC. Amino acids: CASSLLAGGSEQYF.